A single sample is the source of the 8 T cell receptor beta chains below, sequenced in a study of T cell responses to AZD1222 COVID-19 vaccine (dated by TCRdb to about 2021). Library prep was done by the immunoSEQ multiplex PCR assay. TCRdb holds this immuneACCESS table with in-frame rearrangements only. Some clones are missing; in checked studies, unresolved V genes explain under half, and the rest has no known cause. Present in this sample are 90,000 to 120,000 clones, 87% of which were seen just once. The ten largest clonotypes hold 3.5% to 4.5% of the sample. Read against the paper, the sample's time point label means: baseline before first vaccination. The source material was peripheral blood, sampled on day 0 of AZD1222 vaccination. The receptors were gathered from an adult in good health.

This clone was counted once. V and J are TRBV10-3 and TRBJ2-7, with TRBD2 as a possible D gene (6 bases). Germline V lookup: CDR1 ENHRY, CDR2 SYGVKD. The CDR3 is made up of 12 amino acids. Trimming cost V 4 bases and J 5 bases, with 9 bases left between them. CDR3 sequence reads: CAISGRGDEQYF. Written as DNA, the CDR3 is TGTGCCATCAGTGGGCGGGGTGACGAGCAGTACTTC.

This sequence joins TRBV4-3 and TRBJ1-4; D might be TRBD1 (5 bases). CDR1 LGHNA and CDR2 YSLEER come from the germline V gene. V lost 3 bases to trimming and J lost 6 bases, with 11 bases between them. This CDR3 contains 14 residues. This CDR3 reads CASSHLSGDEKLFF. The DNA for the CDR3 is TGCGCCAGCAGCCACCTTTCGGGGGATGAAAAACTGTTTTTT.

To note about this clone: Distinct nucleotide sequences in the sample also encode this CDR3. This sequence joins TRBV5-1 and TRBJ1-4, with TRBD1 matching over 9 bases. CDR3 size: 16 residues. CDR1 and CDR2 (germline): SGHRS, YFSETQ. V shed 0 bases, J shed 0 bases, and the junction held 0 bases outside the gene matches. In nucleotides, the CDR3 is TGCGCCAGCAGCTTGGGACAGGGGGCAACTAATGAAAAACTGTTTTTT. Protein product: CASSLGQGATNEKLFF.

This chain links TRBV7-3 with TRBJ2-2, with unresolved D. The germline CDR1 and CDR2 sequences are SGHTA and FQGTGA. The CDR3 runs 12 residues. V was trimmed by 5 bases and J by 6 bases, leaving 7 bases between them. In DNA, the CDR3 is TGTGCCAGCAGCCACGGGCCCGGGGAGCTGTTTTTT. This codes for CASSHGPGELFF.

This sequence joins TRBV6-2 or TRBV6-3 and TRBJ2-6, with a weak D call TRBD2 (5 bases). The CDR3 is 17 residues long. The germline gives CDR1 MNHEY, CDR2 SVGEGT. The ends were cut back, 2 bases at V and 1 base at J, with 12 bases in the middle. The CDR3 reads CASSYRRSASGANVLTF. DNA of the CDR3: TGTGCCAGCAGTTACAGGAGGTCAGCTTCTGGGGCCAACGTCCTGACTTTC.

As DNA, the CDR3 is TGTGCCAGCAGTGAACCGGGACACGTTAAAGAGACCCAGTACTTC. Protein sequence: CASSEPGHVKETQYF. The chain couples TRBV6-1 to TRBJ2-5; maybe TRBD1 (6 bases). The CDR3 contains 15 residues. V was shortened by 2 bases and J by 3 bases, with 13 bases between the two germline ends. Germline assignment: CDR1 MNHNS and CDR2 SASEGT.

The CDR3 protein is CASSYMLGGYNEQFF. Here the CDR3 DNA reads TGTGCCAGCAGTTATATGTTGGGCGGGTACAATGAGCAGTTCTTC. The chain uses TRBV6-2 or TRBV6-3 and TRBJ2-1; weak D call: TRBD2 (5 bases). V shed 3 bases and J shed 4 bases, with 13 bases lying between them. This CDR3 comprises 15 residues. The V gene's germline CDR1 is MNHEY and CDR2 SVGEGT.

The V call is TRBV6-5, the J call TRBJ1-4; the match to TRBD1 covers 8 bases. Germline V gives CDR1 MNHEY, CDR2 SVGAGI. The CDR3 spans 15 residues. The ends lost 6 bases at V and 5 bases at J; junction bases unmatched: 8. CDR3 DNA sequence: TGTGCCAGCAGAGACCGGGACAGGACGAATGAAAAACTGTTTTTT. This sequence encodes CASRDRDRTNEKLFF.